This T cell receptor beta chain appears in the sequencing data of a study of blood T cell repertoires in COVID-19. Study background: Acute-phase and convalescent COVID-19 samples originated in the United States, Italy and Spain. Sample material is recorded as cDNA or gDNA derived from T cells, B-cell-depleted T cells, or PBMCs.

Authors' data handling: Amplification from reference gene primers served as the basis for estimated nucleated cell counts. Sequencing was performed with immunoSEQ multiplex PCR; in TCRdb, only in-frame clones are kept and a portion is missing. V, J and clone size reflect that table, while D and trimming were determined from the DNA. The data hold about 400,000 clones, with 75% to 90% observed a single time. The CDR3 totals 15 residues. The germline V gene has CDR1 LNHDA and CDR2 SQIVND (reference sequence). J gave up 3 bases and V 1 base, and 2 bases lay outside the gene matches. Source material: peripheral blood. This sequence originates from a woman under 40 with acute or convalescent COVID-19. The chain employs TRBV19 and TRBJ2-3; 9 bases are shared with TRBD2. CDR3 sequence: CASSIVAGGTDTQYF. In DNA form, the CDR3 reads TGTGCCAGTAGTATAGTTGCGGGGGGGACAGATACGCAGTATTTT.